This entry is about one T cell receptor (beta chain). TCRdb keeps only in-frame clones here, not all; method: immunoSEQ multiplex PCR. The sample carries approximately 310,000 clones, 80% to 90% recorded once. The CDR3 loop spans 13 amino acids. Between the trimmed V and J ends, which lost 5 bases and 7 bases, there was a span of 12 bases. This sample was taken from a study of blood T cell repertoires in COVID-19. This receptor was identified in a man aged 25 to 40 who had recovered from COVID-19. V and J are TRBV12-3 or TRBV12-4 and TRBJ1-5; possibly TRBD1 for D (5 bases). Sample: PBMCs or T cells enriched from blood (not recorded which). CDR3 DNA sequence: TGTGCCAGCAGTCTCGCGGGGGACCAGCCCCAGCATTTT. Translating it yields CASSLAGDQPQHF.